These 17 T cell receptor beta chains originate from one sample sequenced in a study of naive and memory T cell subsets. Two oligonucleotides, mixed equimolar, formed the beta constant-region primer covering TRBC1 and TRBC2. Nested alpha and beta constant-region primers with the SP2 primer drove four PCR rounds on ligated cDNA. TCRdb passed the UMI-ligation and nested PCR reads through MiXCR, listing each CDR3 protein once. The sample holds 120,000 or so distinct CDR3 sequences; 35% to 45% are singletons and the top ten take 0.75% to 1%. Sample: central memory CD4+ T cells from blood. The receptor source for this set is a human donor in good health.

This chain connects TRBV5-1 to TRBJ2-2, with TRBD2 identical over 11 bases. The CDR3 has 15 amino acids. Per the germline V gene, CDR1 is SGHRS and CDR2 is YFSETQ. V was pared by 5 bases and J by 3 bases, with 3 bases of the junction left unmatched. The CDR3, as DNA: TGCGCCAGCAGAAAGGGACTAGCGGACACCGGGGAGCTGTTTTTT. Amino acids: CASRKGLADTGELFF.

The chain recombines TRBV12-5 with TRBJ1-1; D ambiguous. This CDR3 region has 18 residues. Trimming removed 1 base from V and 7 bases from J, with 25 bases in between. Looked up from germline, CDR1 is LGHNT and CDR2 is FRNRAP. CDR3 nucleotide sequence: TGTGCTAGTGGTTTGGGAGGACTCAAAGGAGATACGTTAGGTGAAGCTTTCTTT. Translated, it gives CASGLGGLKGDTLGEAFF.

This clonotype was picked up a small number of times. The rearrangement links TRBV3-1 to TRBJ1-4; D possibly corresponds to TRBD1 (6 bases). CDR1 and CDR2 from the germline V gene are LGHDT and YNNKEL (reference sequence). The CDR3 length is 15 residues. The V and J ends lost 5 bases and 7 bases respectively, with 17 bases between them. In nucleotides, the CDR3 is TGTGCCAGCAGCATCTCTCAGGGGCGCGGTGAAAAACTGTTTTTT. Translation gives CASSISQGRGEKLFF.

This clonotype was observed a few times. J is TRBJ1-5 and V is TRBV12-5, with 9 bases fitting TRBD1. Germline CDR1 LGHNT, CDR2 FRNRAP. The CDR3 totals 15 residues. The V gene end was trimmed by 4 bases and the J gene end by 5 bases; junction bases not matched to a gene: 6. The chain's CDR3 is CASGWGQGKDQPQHF. CDR3 nucleotides: TGTGCTAGTGGTTGGGGACAGGGCAAAGATCAGCCCCAGCATTTT.

This clonotype was seen a handful of times. The rearrangement uses TRBV20-1 and TRBJ2-7, with 10 bases matching TRBD2. Looked up from germline, CDR1 is DFQATT and CDR2 is SNEGSKA (reference sequence). With V trimmed by 5 bases and J by 0 bases, 10 bases remained unmatched. CDR3 length: 16 residues. CDR3 nucleotides: TGCAGTGCTCGACCGACTAGCGGGTCAAGCTCCTACGAGCAGTACTTC. It specifies CSARPTSGSSSYEQYF.

This sequence joins TRBV20-1 and TRBJ2-6; 7 bases align to TRBD1. The junction had 12 bases not matched to a gene; V was cut back by 3 bases and J by 4 bases. Germline values: CDR1 DFQATT, CDR2 SNEGSKA (reference sequence). The CDR3 consists of 17 residues. CDR3 nucleotides: TGCAGTGCTAGTGCCCGAGACAGGGCATGGGGGGCCAACGTCCTGACTTTC. This encodes CSASARDRAWGANVLTF.

The chain recombines TRBV6-2 or TRBV6-3 with TRBJ2-3; D possibly corresponds to TRBD2 (6 bases). Trimming cost V 7 bases and J 8 bases, with 16 bases left between them. Looked up from germline, CDR1 is MNHEY and CDR2 is SVGEGT. The CDR3 totals 13 residues. CDR3 sequence (DNA): TGTGCCAGCACCCAGGCGGGATCCGCTACGCAGTATTTT. This codes for CASTQAGSATQYF.

This clonotype was found a few times. The chain employs TRBV12-3 or TRBV12-4 and TRBJ2-3; TRBD1 might be the D (7 bases). This CDR3 is 13 amino acids long. Trimming shortened V by 6 bases and J by 4 bases, and 11 bases separated the two germline ends. The CDR3 sequence is CASSPGGSDTQYF. The CDR3 bases are TGTGCCAGCAGCCCAGGGGGGTCAGATACGCAGTATTTT.

The chain employs TRBV6-1 and TRBJ1-2; TRBD1 might be the D (6 bases). The CDR3 extends over 16 amino acids. In germline, CDR1 is MNHNS, CDR2 SASEGT. V lost 1 base to trimming and J lost 7 bases, with 19 bases between them. Here the CDR3 DNA reads TGTGCCAGCAGTGAAGTGATGGGACAATCAGGCCTTGGCTACACCTTC. Translation gives CASSEVMGQSGLGYTF.

The chain carries TRBV28 and TRBJ2-7, with TRBD1 identical over 12 bases. The V gene end was trimmed by 6 bases and the J gene end by 4 bases; junction bases not matched to a gene: 4. Germline assignment: CDR1 MDHEN and CDR2 SYDVKM. The CDR3 contains 14 residues. The CDR3 sequence: CASRGQGASYEQYF. The DNA of the CDR3 is TGTGCCAGCAGGGGACAGGGGGCATCGTACGAGCAGTACTTC.

This clonotype turned up a few times. The chain has TRBV5-4 and TRBJ1-1; D unclear. The V and J ends lost 3 bases and 1 base respectively, with 4 bases between them. The CDR3 is made up of 12 amino acids. CDR1 SGHNT and CDR2 YYREEE come from the germline V gene (reference sequence). The CDR3 DNA is TGTGCCAGCAGCTACACGAACACTGAAGCTTTCTTT. The encoded protein is CASSYTNTEAFF.

This clonotype came up a few times. The CDR3 spells CASSKTGEGIQYF. In nucleotides, the CDR3 is TGTGCCAGCAGTAAAACAGGGGAGGGCATTCAGTACTTC. The genes are TRBV7-2 and TRBJ2-4; D possibly uses TRBD1 or TRBD2 (7 bases each). Looked up from germline, CDR1 is SGHTA and CDR2 is FQGNSA. Trimming cost V 6 bases and J 9 bases, with 15 bases left between them. There are 13 residues in the CDR3.

V usage is TRBV19 and J usage is TRBJ2-1; D is possibly TRBD2 (6 bases). Trimming pared 5 bases from V and 4 bases from J, leaving 15 bases between. Germline V gives CDR1 LNHDA, CDR2 SQIVND (reference sequence). The CDR3 extends over 15 amino acids. CDR3 residues: CASSPVAVGYNEQFF. Written as DNA, the CDR3 is TGTGCCAGTAGTCCAGTAGCGGTAGGATACAATGAGCAGTTCTTC.

This clonotype was counted a few times. The chain is built from TRBV7-3 and TRBJ2-6; weak D call: TRBD2 (6 bases). This CDR3 region has 16 residues. The V end lost 2 bases, the J end lost 0 bases, and 8 bases lay between the germline ends. Germline lookup yields CDR1 SGHTA and CDR2 FQGTGA. The DNA of the CDR3 is TGTGCCAGCAGCTTAGGGGGAGGCTCTGGGGCCAACGTCCTGACTTTC. Residues: CASSLGGGSGANVLTF.

This clonotype occurred a few times. The V and J genes are TRBV28 and TRBJ1-2, with no clear D. This CDR3 spans 12 amino acids. The V and J ends lost 4 bases and 9 bases respectively, with 12 bases between them. In germline, CDR1 is MDHEN, CDR2 SYDVKM. As DNA, the CDR3 is TGTGCCAGCAGTTCCCTGAGGGTCAGCTACACCTTC. Its translation: CASSSLRVSYTF.

The chain joins TRBV4-2 to TRBJ2-7; D possibly uses TRBD1 or TRBD2 (6 bases each). Germline loops: CDR1 LGHNA, CDR2 YNFKEQ. There are 15 residues in the CDR3. V lost 2 bases and J 6 bases, leaving 17 bases between the germline ends. CDR3 nucleotides: TGTGCCAGCAGCCAATGGGCAGGGGCGCGGGGCGAGCAGTACTTC. It yields the protein CASSQWAGARGEQYF.

This clonotype was detected ten times or more. The rearrangement uses TRBV3-1 and TRBJ2-7, with 9 bases matching TRBD2. V shed 4 bases and J 5 bases; nucleotides not matched to a gene: 12. This CDR3 comprises 16 residues. Germline V gives CDR1 LGHDT, CDR2 YNNKEL (reference sequence). DNA of the CDR3: TGTGCCAGCAGCCCGACAGGGCGCGGGAGGGTAGACGAGCAGTACTTC. It encodes CASSPTGRGRVDEQYF.